Below are 2 T cell receptor beta chains sequenced from a single sample in a study of T cell changes during pregnancy in multiple sclerosis. The table came from immunoSEQ multiplex PCR; TCRdb's copy has only in-frame clones and leaves some out. The sample yields roughly 70,000 clones, about 91% seen once. The sample here was peripheral blood, taken in the first trimester of pregnancy. The origin of the receptors is a female donor with multiple sclerosis, enrolled in a pregnancy study.

Here the CDR3 DNA reads TGTGCCAGCAGCAAAGTGCTCCGGTTGACAGACTATGGCTACACCTTC. Amino acids: CASSKVLRLTDYGYTF. The chain combines TRBV21-1 with TRBJ1-2; TRBD1, the table's D call, lacks a check against the DNA. TRBV21-1 is an annotated pseudogene. The CDR3 spans 16 residues.

The rearrangement uses TRBV29-1 and TRBJ2-1, with D perhaps matching TRBD2 (5 bases). Germline loops: CDR1 SQVTM, CDR2 ANQGSEA. This CDR3 has 16 residues. V was pared by 0 bases and J by 0 bases, with 12 bases between. The CDR3 is CSVEDPAASSYNEQFF. CDR3 DNA sequence: TGCAGCGTTGAAGATCCAGCGGCGAGCTCCTACAATGAGCAGTTCTTC.